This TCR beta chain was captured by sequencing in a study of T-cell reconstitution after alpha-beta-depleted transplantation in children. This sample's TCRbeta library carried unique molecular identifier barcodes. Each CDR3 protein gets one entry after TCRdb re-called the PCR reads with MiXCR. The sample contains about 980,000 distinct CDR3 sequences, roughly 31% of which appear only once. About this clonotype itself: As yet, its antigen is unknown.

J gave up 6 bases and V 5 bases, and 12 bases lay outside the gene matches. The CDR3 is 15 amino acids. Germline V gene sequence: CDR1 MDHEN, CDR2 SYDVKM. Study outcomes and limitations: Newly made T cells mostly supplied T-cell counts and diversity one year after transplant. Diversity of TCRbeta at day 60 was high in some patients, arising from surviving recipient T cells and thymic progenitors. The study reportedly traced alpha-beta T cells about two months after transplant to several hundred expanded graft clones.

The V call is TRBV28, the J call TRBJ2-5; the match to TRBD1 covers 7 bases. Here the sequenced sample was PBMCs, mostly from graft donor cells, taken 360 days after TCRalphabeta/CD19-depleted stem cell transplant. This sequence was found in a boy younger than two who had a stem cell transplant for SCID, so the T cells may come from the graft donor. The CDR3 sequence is CASSPLTGRSQTQYF. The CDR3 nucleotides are TGTGCCAGCAGTCCCCTGACAGGGCGAAGCCAGACCCAGTACTTC. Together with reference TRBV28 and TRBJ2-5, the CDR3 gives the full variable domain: DVKVTQSSRYLVKRTGEKVFLECVQDMDHENMFWYRQDPGLGLRLIYFSYDVKMKEKGDIPEGYSVSREKKERFSLILESASTNQTSMYLCASSPLTGRSQTQYFGPGTRLLVL.